The 5 T cell receptor beta chains reported below all come from one sample, sequenced in a study of T cells in Graves' hyperthyroidism and ophthalmopathy. Researchers amplified the TCR beta CDR3 regions from RNA transcripts. Researchers ran a first-round RT-PCR on the TCR CDR3 using the HTBI primer set. TCRdb called the multiplex PCR reads again in MiXCR, with one record for every CDR3 protein. The sample lists almost 600,000 distinct CDR3 sequences; about 15% were seen once. Input material: blood. These receptors originate from a woman aged 25 to 39 with Graves' hyperthyroidism that later progressed to Graves' ophthalmopathy.

This clonotype was counted many times. J is TRBJ1-6 and V is TRBV6-1, with a tentative D call TRBD1 (5 bases). This CDR3 spans 14 amino acids. CDR1 MNHNS and CDR2 SASEGT come from the germline V gene. The V end was cut by 5 bases, the J end by 7 bases, with 12 bases between. CDR3 protein: CASSFRGTNSPLHF. The CDR3 DNA sequence: TGTGCCAGCAGTTTCCGGGGGACCAATTCACCCCTCCACTTT.

V usage is TRBV19 and J usage is TRBJ2-7; 9 nucleotides match TRBD1. The V segment lost 5 bases and the J segment 6 bases; nucleotides outside the gene matches: 11. The CDR3 has 15 residues. From germline, CDR1 is LNHDA and CDR2 SQIVND (reference sequence). The CDR3 loop is CASSVVGQGQAEQYF. DNA of the CDR3: TGTGCCAGTAGTGTAGTCGGACAGGGGCAAGCCGAGCAGTACTTC.

The sample holds many counts of this clonotype. In DNA, the CDR3 is TGTGCCAGCAGTGAATCTTCTGGTAAGAACAATGAGCAGTTCTTC. Protein product: CASSESSGKNNEQFF. The chain is built from TRBV2 and TRBJ2-1; D gene ambiguous. Germline V gene sequence: CDR1 SNHLY, CDR2 FYNNEI. The CDR3 is 15 residues long. Trimming cost V 2 bases and J 5 bases, with 13 bases left between them. Supplemented by reference TRBV2 and TRBJ2-1, the full variable domain reads EPEVTQTPSHQVTQMGQEVILRCVPISNHLYFYWYRQILGQKVEFLVSFYNNEISEKSEIFDDQFSVERPDGSNFTLKIRSTKLEDSAMYFCASSESSGKNNEQFFGPGTRLTVL.

The chain joins TRBV20-1 to TRBJ2-3, with TRBD1 matching over 10 bases. CDR3 length: 14 residues. With V trimmed by 3 bases and J by 0 bases, 0 bases remained unmatched. From germline, CDR1 is DFQATT and CDR2 SNEGSKA (reference sequence). CDR3 sequence reads: CSARGQGSTDTQYF. CDR3 nucleotide sequence: TGCAGTGCTAGGGGACAGGGGAGCACAGATACGCAGTATTTT.

In its sample, this clonotype was seen many times. The J gene is TRBJ2-7, the V gene TRBV5-1; D uncertain. Trimming cost V 2 bases and J 5 bases, with 5 bases left between them. CDR1 and CDR2 (germline): SGHRS, YFSETQ. The CDR3 runs to 11 residues. In DNA form, the CDR3 reads TGCGCCAGCAGCTTAGAGGACGAGCAGTACTTC. This translates into CASSLEDEQYF. Based on the CDR3 plus reference TRBV5-1 and TRBJ2-7, the full variable domain is KAGVTQTPRYLIKTRGQQVTLSCSPISGHRSVSWYQQTPGQGLQFLFEYFSETQRNKGNFPGRFSGRQFSNSRSEMNVSTLELGDSALYLCASSLEDEQYFGPGTRLTVT.